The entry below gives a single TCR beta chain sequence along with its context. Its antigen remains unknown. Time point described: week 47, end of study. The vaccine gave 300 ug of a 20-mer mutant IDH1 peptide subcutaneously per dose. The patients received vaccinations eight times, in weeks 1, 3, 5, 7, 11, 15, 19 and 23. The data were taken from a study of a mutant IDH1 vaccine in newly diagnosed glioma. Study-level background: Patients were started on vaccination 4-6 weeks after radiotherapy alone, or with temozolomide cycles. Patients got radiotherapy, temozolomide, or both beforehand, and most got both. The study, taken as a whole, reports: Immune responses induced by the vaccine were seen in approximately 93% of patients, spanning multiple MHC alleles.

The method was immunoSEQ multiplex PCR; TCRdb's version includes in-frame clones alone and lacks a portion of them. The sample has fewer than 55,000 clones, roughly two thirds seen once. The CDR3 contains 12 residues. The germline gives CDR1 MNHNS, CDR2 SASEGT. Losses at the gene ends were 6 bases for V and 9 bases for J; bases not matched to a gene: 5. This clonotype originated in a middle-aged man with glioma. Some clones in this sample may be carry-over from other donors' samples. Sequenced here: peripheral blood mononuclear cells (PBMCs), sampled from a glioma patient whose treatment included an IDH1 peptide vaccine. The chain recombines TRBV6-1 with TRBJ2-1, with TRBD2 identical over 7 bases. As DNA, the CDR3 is TGTGCCAGCAGCGGGGGGAACGGTGAGCAGTTCTTC. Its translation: CASSGGNGEQFF.